The text below deals with one TCR beta chain. There is no known antigen for this receptor. No quality values exist for individual bases; no much larger clone is one base distant. The cohort comprised 550 to 700 healthy bone marrow donors. Cohort members were all nominally healthy when sampled, although unrecorded immune exposures were likely present. The donor was CMV seropositive and was included in the group of 250 to 350 seropositive cohort members. Every donor gave a peripheral blood sample, and the peripheral blood mononuclear cells from that sample were used for TCR beta sequencing. The Qiagen DNeasy Blood Extraction Kit was used to extract genomic DNA from the blood cell samples. V is pruned by 5 bases and J by 5 bases, leaving 8 bases of the junction without a gene match. The CDR3 goes from the cysteine to the phenylalanine over 15 residues. CDR3 DNA only is kept here, 45 bases in frame from base 1. From the germline V gene, CDR1 is MNHEY and CDR2 is SVGAGI.

The entry originates in a study of cytomegalovirus exposure and HLA in healthy donors (TCRdb year 2017). In terms of the full investigation: According to an earlier analysis of around 600 of the donors, about 179 million T cells yielded 117 million unique TCR beta sequences and approximately 280 Gb of sequence data. Across roughly 420 genotyped donors of the cohort, an average of approximately 220,000 unique TCR beta nucleotide sequences per donor were sequenced, and roughly 18% of those sequences were non-productive. To decide whether each TCR beta V gene segment behaved as functional or pseudogenic, an earlier analysis of 587 of the donors relied on high-throughput TCR beta sequencing. Rather than drawing on any new phenotypic data, the later analysis identified candidate immune exposures from TCR beta sequences and the way those sequences occurred across donors. A later analysis re-examined previously published TCR beta repertoires from over 500 donors and added high-resolution HLA genotyping to investigate patterns of TCR occurrence. An early release that covered about 600 HLA-typed donors contained approximately 300 gigabases of sequencing data and 85 million to 100 million unique TCR sequences. Roughly 5 DR-DQ haplotypes were handled as single units for association and clustering, since linkage in the cohort was strong. Along with the roughly 700-subject first cohort, a separate validation cohort of around 110 different subjects was used. The study used immunosequencing to profile the T cell repertoires of 666 subjects and linked those repertoires to cytomegalovirus serostatus. To predict cytomegalovirus infection status, the study brought together high-throughput TCR immunosequencing, statistical association of individual TCRs with disease status, and machine learning. Both class I and class II loci were covered by HLA typing, at four-digit resolution. Typing coverage varied by locus: 629-630 donors for A, B, C, DRB1 and DQB1; approximately 560 for DQA1; some 610 for DPA1; 450 to 480 for DPB1. The study was designed to test whether signatures of past pathogen exposure could be identified by cataloging public T cell receptors. All discovery cohort repertoires had been generated using a single sequencing platform. Donor age, sex, ethnicity and CMV serostatus were collected together with the repertoire data. Among the approximately 430 genotyped donors, more than 70% belonged to the genetic ancestry cluster associated with self-reported Caucasian donors. Genome-wide SNP genotypes for about 55% of the roughly 670 donors were used in a later genetic analysis, which treated that subset as a discovery cohort.

What the authors observed across the whole study: Because the 87-base-pair reads could not distinguish some IMGT-functional V segments, including TRBV6-2 and TRBV6-3, those segments were excluded. The authors suggested that the approach could potentially be extended to other disease states and immunological phenotypes. Across donors, most TCR sequences were observed very rarely, whereas some public TCRs were present in many individuals. A further reported finding was that TCR beta sequences accurately predicted the HLA-A and HLA-B alleles for most subjects in the first cohort. A later analysis reported that several top co-occurrence clusters appeared linked to parvovirus B19, influenza, CMV and Epstein-Barr virus. The presence/absence analyses assumed that sequencing depth was roughly uniform across donors, and that assumption may not be true. Specific HLA alleles were associated with around 18,000 TCR beta sequences at a false discovery rate of 0.05 in a later analysis. The sequencing pipeline was judged likely to have produced a cluster of highly shared sequence variants as a technical artifact. In a later analysis, TCR association rates were found to vary across HLA loci, with the most associated TCRs seen for DRB1 alleles and the fewest for HLA-C alleles. Strong co-occurrence of HLA alleles, especially DR and DQ, made assigning TCR associations to individual alleles difficult. The study gave a list of around 170 TCR beta chains associated with cytomegalovirus. Correlated functional status among segregating V segments might be attributable to linkage disequilibrium, but an unknown experimental factor could not be ruled out. The only immune exposure information available for the cohort was CMV serostatus. Because HLA typing was missing for some donors at each locus, association tests included only the typed subset. In a later analysis, HLA-associated TCR beta chains were found to be more clonally expanded and to have lower generation probabilities than equally common non-associated chains. In this cohort, only TCR beta chains were sequenced, and detectable features were limited by the absence of alpha or paired-chain data. In both the original and validation cohorts, the classifier was reported to diagnose cytomegalovirus status with high specificity and sensitivity. In an earlier analysis of several hundred of the donors, most TCR beta V segments were observed in productive rearrangements about 90% or about 30% of the time, broadly matching IMGT annotations. Roughly 17 rarely observed V segments, including chromosome 9 orphons, were excluded from the earlier analysis of approximately 500 of the donors because counts were too low. In vitro tests confirmed that a few of the cytomegalovirus-associated TCR beta chains recognize cytomegalovirus antigens. According to a later genetic analysis, donors in an Asian-associated ancestry cluster had fewer N-insertions in productive TCRs than the approximately 650-donor mean. In a later genetic analysis, a missense DCLRE1C variant was associated with V-gene and J-gene trimming of TCR beta chains, and the association was replicated in an independent cohort. A later analysis found that most CMV-associated TCR beta chains appeared HLA-restricted, with HLA associations seemingly driven largely by CMV exposure.

Receptor libraries were prepared by the immunoSEQ multiplex PCR assay. For the multiplex PCR, a mixture combining 60 forward primers for TCR Vbeta segments and 13 reverse primers for TCR Jbeta segments was used. Amplification of the CDR3 region of rearranged TCR beta genes was performed with a multiplex PCR assay on genomic DNA. On the Illumina HiSeq System, the amplified TCR beta libraries were sequenced as 87-base-pair reads. The paper's data handling went like this. Across the 670 or so repertoires, a later analysis counted 80 million or so unique TCR beta chains, 9.5 million to 13 million of which were shared by at least two donors. A nearest-neighbor algorithm error-corrected the raw reads and collapsed the reads into unique sequences, merging closely related sequences to remove PCR and sequencing errors. V, D and J gene segments were assigned by aligning CDR3 sequences to IMGT reference sequences. For a sequence to be retained, a match of at least six nucleotides to both a V gene segment and a J gene segment was required. A rearrangement was called productive if the CDR3 had no stop codons and remained in frame with V and J, and every other rearrangement was called non-productive. CDR3 was defined according to IMGT convention as the region running from the second conserved V-encoded cysteine to the conserved J-encoded phenylalanine. The earlier analysis of about 530 of the donors excluded any sequence lacking an unambiguous match to a single V gene segment. An earlier analysis of about 600 of the donors called V segments functional above 56.7% productive rearrangements and segregating when the between-donor standard deviation exceeded 5%. A statistical classification framework was built for diagnosing cytomegalovirus status from the catalog of TCR beta chain sequences. In a later analysis, V and J genes were assigned by comparing TCR nucleotide sequences against IMGT/GENE-DB human TR gene sequences. A later analysis assigned CDR3 sequences and most-parsimonious VDJ recombination scenarios with the TCRdist pipeline. In a later analysis, each TCR beta chain was defined by its CDR3 amino acid sequence together with its V-gene family, and reads lacking a unique V-gene family were excluded. To address suspected cross-contamination and a sequencing artifact, a later analysis removed several hundred highly shared, low-generation-probability nucleotide sequences. In a later analysis, a clonal expansion index for each public chain was calculated from normalized within-repertoire ranks of inferred template counts. In a later analysis, generation probabilities were computed using a VDJ recombination model fitted to out-of-frame rearrangements, and the results were checked against IGoR. In a later analysis, hypergeometric tests were used to score TCR-TCR, TCR-HLA and TCR-CMV co-occurrence, with a repertoire-size bias correction applied to TCR pairs. In a later analysis, false discovery rates were estimated by permuting HLA or CMV assignments 20 times. In a later analysis, co-occurring TCRs were grouped using DBSCAN, and TCRdist sequence similarity was added for clustering within HLA-allele-positive subsets. Repertoires with fewer than 30,000 or more than 120,000 public chains were left out of co-occurrence clustering, as were about five repertoires with anomalous nucleotide sharing. TCRdb limited this immuneACCESS table to in-frame rearrangements with V and J called. A share of clones is missing; checked studies link under half to unresolved V genes, and the rest is unexplained. V and J calls and clone size come straight from that table; D and trimming were deduced from the DNA. Counted in this sample were 180,000 or so clones; approximately 80% of them appeared once. In total, the top ten clones hold roughly 4.5% of the sample.

Sequencing was done on a sample of PBMCs. The TCR was taken from a woman in her forties or fifties in good health and CMV-seropositive. The rearranged segments are TRBV6-5 and TRBJ2-7; 11 junctional bases match TRBD2. The CDR3 region reads CASSRRLAGPHEQYF. DNA sequence: TGTGCCAGCAGTCGCCGACTAGCGGGACCCCACGAGCAGTACTTC.